These T cell receptor beta chains were read from a single sample in a study of patients and donors after allogeneic stem cell transplantation. TCRdb re-analysed the RT-PCR reads in MiXCR, keeping a single row per CDR3 protein. The sample holds 80,000 to 90,000 distinct CDR3 sequences, 45% to 50% seen once. Sequencing was done on a sample of blood, either unsorted or a sorted T cell fraction (not recorded which). The receptors shown here come from a human donor who was either an allogeneic HSCT recipient or a stem cell or donor lymphocyte infusion donor (not recorded which). It is not recorded whose cells these are; they may come from a transplant donor. Both conserved end residues are part of each CDR3. A D gene is named only where the DNA matches it firmly. Some rows have no size entry. The others give once, few or many, or a class for an expanded clone.

clone size: .
V gene: TRBV7-6
J gene: TRBJ2-7
D gene: TRBD2
CDR3 DNA: TGTGCCAGCAGCCAAGTAGTGACTAGCGGGAGCTTCCCGTCCTACGAGCAGTACTTC
CDR3 protein: CASSQVVTSGSFPSYEQYF

clone size: .
V gene: TRBV27
J gene: TRBJ2-6
D gene: .
CDR3 DNA: TGTGCCAGCAGTCTGACAGTCTCTGGGGCTAACGTCCTGACTTTC
CDR3 protein: CASSLTVSGANVLTF

clone size: few
V gene: TRBV10-3
J gene: TRBJ1-3
D gene: .
CDR3 DNA: TGTGCCATCAGTGAGGGGGCCGACTCTGGAAACACCATATATTTT
CDR3 protein: CAISEGADSGNTIYF

clone size: .
V gene: TRBV7-9
J gene: TRBJ1-6
D gene: .
CDR3 DNA: TGTGCCAGCAGCGTTCCGACAGACCCCTATTCACCCCTCCACTTT
CDR3 protein: CASSVPTDPYSPLHF

clone size: .
V gene: TRBV7-6
J gene: TRBJ1-1
D gene: .
CDR3 DNA: TGTGCCAGCAGCTTAGGGTCAGGGAAGAACACTGAAGCTTTCTTT
CDR3 protein: CASSLGSGKNTEAFF

clone size: .
V gene: TRBV10-3
J gene: TRBJ2-1
D gene: .
CDR3 DNA: TGTGCCATCAGTGAGTCTAGGCCAGGCCGCCCTTACAATGAGCAGTTCTTC
CDR3 protein: CAISESRPGRPYNEQFF

clone size: .
V gene: TRBV7-9
J gene: TRBJ1-1
D gene: .
CDR3 DNA: TGTGCCAGCAGCTTGTCGAACACTGAAGTTTTCTTT
CDR3 protein: CASSLSNTEVFF

clone size: .
V gene: TRBV7-9
J gene: TRBJ1-2
D gene: .
CDR3 DNA: TGTGCCAGCAACACAAACTATGGCTACACCTTC
CDR3 protein: CASNTNYGYTF

clone size: .
V gene: TRBV6-5
J gene: TRBJ1-2
D gene: .
CDR3 DNA: TGTGCCAGCAGTTACTCGATGCGGGGCATGGCCTCGGATGGCTACACCTTC
CDR3 protein: CASSYSMRGMASDGYTF

clone size: .
V gene: TRBV6-6
J gene: TRBJ1-5
D gene: TRBD1
CDR3 DNA: TGTGCCAGCAGTACGGGGGACAGGGGCCAAAAACAGCCCCAGCATTTT
CDR3 protein: CASSTGDRGQKQPQHF

clone size: .
V gene: TRBV20-1
J gene: TRBJ2-1
D gene: .
CDR3 DNA: TGCAGTGCCAGACCCAGCGGATCCTACAATGAGCAGTTCTTC
CDR3 protein: CSARPSGSYNEQFF

clone size: .
V gene: TRBV7-2
J gene: TRBJ1-1
D gene: .
CDR3 DNA: TGTGCCAGCAGCTTACAGGTGCACATGAACACTGAAGCTTTCTTT
CDR3 protein: CASSLQVHMNTEAFF

clone size: .
V gene: TRBV7-2
J gene: TRBJ1-6
D gene: .
CDR3 DNA: TGTGCCAGCAGCTGGGCTGCTTGGGACGGAGATAATTCACCCCTCCACTTT
CDR3 protein: CASSWAAWDGDNSPLHF

clone size: .
V gene: TRBV6-5
J gene: TRBJ1-1
D gene: .
CDR3 DNA: TGTGCCAGCAGTTACTCGGGGGCGGGAGAAGCTTTCTTT
CDR3 protein: CASSYSGAGEAFF

clone size: few
V gene: TRBV3-1
J gene: TRBJ1-2
D gene: .
CDR3 DNA: TGTGCCAGCAGCCAAGGTCAGGGGAGAGACGGCTACACCTTC
CDR3 protein: CASSQGQGRDGYTF

clone size: .
V gene: TRBV28
J gene: TRBJ2-1
D gene: .
CDR3 DNA: TGTGCCAGCAGTTTCGATAGCGGATCCTACAATGAGCAGTTCTTC
CDR3 protein: CASSFDSGSYNEQFF

clone size: .
V gene: TRBV20-1
J gene: TRBJ1-1
D gene: .
CDR3 DNA: TGCAGTGCTCCAGACAGAGAGGCTTTCTTT
CDR3 protein: CSAPDREAFF

clone size: .
V gene: TRBV6-2/TRBV6-3
J gene: TRBJ2-7
D gene: .
CDR3 DNA: TGTGCCAGCAGTTACGCCATGATCGAGCAGTACTTC
CDR3 protein: CASSYAMIEQYF

clone size: few
V gene: TRBV7-6
J gene: TRBJ1-5
D gene: .
CDR3 DNA: TGTGCCAGCAGCTTAGGTGTGGGGGCGAATCAGCCCCAGCATTTT
CDR3 protein: CASSLGVGANQPQHF

clone size: .
V gene: TRBV4-2
J gene: TRBJ1-5
D gene: .
CDR3 DNA: TGTGCCAGCAGCCAAGCCGGAAGGAATCAGCCCCAGCATTTT
CDR3 protein: CASSQAGRNQPQHF

clone size: .
V gene: TRBV3-1
J gene: TRBJ1-4
D gene: .
CDR3 DNA: TGTGCCAGCAGCCTTCGCACTGAAAAACTGTTTTTT
CDR3 protein: CASSLRTEKLFF

clone size: few
V gene: TRBV7-6
J gene: TRBJ2-2
D gene: .
CDR3 DNA: TGTGCCAGCAGCTGGTCGGATTCGAACACCGGGGAGCTGTTTTTT
CDR3 protein: CASSWSDSNTGELFF

clone size: .
V gene: TRBV27
J gene: TRBJ1-5
D gene: .
CDR3 DNA: TGTGCCAGCAGTTTATCCGAGAGTCAGCCCCAGCATTTT
CDR3 protein: CASSLSESQPQHF

clone size: few
V gene: TRBV20-1
J gene: TRBJ1-1
D gene: .
CDR3 DNA: TGCAGTGCTAGAGGAGCGACTGAAGCTTTCTTT
CDR3 protein: CSARGATEAFF

clone size: .
V gene: TRBV7-9
J gene: TRBJ1-1
D gene: .
CDR3 DNA: TGTGCCAGCGGCCGGGGGCTGGATACTGAAGCTTTCTTT
CDR3 protein: CASGRGLDTEAFF

clone size: .
V gene: TRBV25-1
J gene: TRBJ1-2
D gene: .
CDR3 DNA: TGTGCCAGCAGTGTAGGGGCGCGAAATGGCTACACCTTC
CDR3 protein: CASSVGARNGYTF

clone size: .
V gene: TRBV7-9
J gene: TRBJ1-2
D gene: .
CDR3 DNA: TGTGCCAGCAGCTTATCAGAGGAGAATGGCTACACCTTC
CDR3 protein: CASSLSEENGYTF

clone size: .
V gene: TRBV12-3/TRBV12-4
J gene: TRBJ1-5
D gene: TRBD1
CDR3 DNA: TGTGCCAGCAGTGAATACGCCGCAGGGGGGAATCAGCCCCAGCATTTT
CDR3 protein: CASSEYAAGGNQPQHF

clone size: few
V gene: TRBV28
J gene: TRBJ1-1
D gene: TRBD1
CDR3 DNA: TGTGCCAGCAGCTCAGAGGGACAGCGAATGAACACTGAAGCTTTCTTT
CDR3 protein: CASSSEGQRMNTEAFF

clone size: .
V gene: TRBV4-3
J gene: TRBJ1-1
D gene: .
CDR3 DNA: TGCGCCAGCAGCCAAGATTCGGGGGGGATGGGGAACACTGAAGCTTTCTTT
CDR3 protein: CASSQDSGGMGNTEAFF

clone size: few
V gene: TRBV6-5
J gene: TRBJ1-2
D gene: .
CDR3 DNA: TGTGCCAGCAGTTACTCGACGGGGGTCGGCTATGGCTACACCTTC
CDR3 protein: CASSYSTGVGYGYTF

clone size: .
V gene: TRBV7-2
J gene: TRBJ1-6
D gene: .
CDR3 DNA: TGTGCCAGCAGCTTCCAGAACCCTCCTAGCTCCTATAATTCACCCCTCCACTTT
CDR3 protein: CASSFQNPPSSYNSPLHF

clone size: few
V gene: TRBV20-1
J gene: TRBJ2-7
D gene: .
CDR3 DNA: TGCAGTGCTAGGGTTGCCTCATACGAGCAGTACTTC
CDR3 protein: CSARVASYEQYF

clone size: .
V gene: TRBV6-2/TRBV6-3
J gene: TRBJ2-4
D gene: TRBD2
CDR3 DNA: TGTGCCAGCTGGGGAGGGAGTCCGCTAGCCAAAAACATTCAGTACTTC
CDR3 protein: CASWGGSPLAKNIQYF

clone size: few
V gene: TRBV7-2
J gene: TRBJ1-3
D gene: .
CDR3 DNA: TGTGCCAGCAGCTTATCCGGCCGGGGGCCTGGAAACACCATATATTTT
CDR3 protein: CASSLSGRGPGNTIYF

clone size: .
V gene: TRBV5-6
J gene: TRBJ1-5
D gene: TRBD1
CDR3 DNA: TGTGCCAGCAGCTTGCGACAGGGGAATAGCAATCAGCCCCAGCATTTT
CDR3 protein: CASSLRQGNSNQPQHF

clone size: .
V gene: TRBV5-6
J gene: TRBJ1-1
D gene: .
CDR3 DNA: TGTGCCAGCAGCCTACAGGCAGGGGCCACTGAAGCTTTCTTT
CDR3 protein: CASSLQAGATEAFF

clone size: .
V gene: TRBV20-1
J gene: TRBJ1-1
D gene: .
CDR3 DNA: TGCAGTGCTGACTGGGACACGAACACTGAAGCTTTCTTT
CDR3 protein: CSADWDTNTEAFF

clone size: few
V gene: TRBV4-3
J gene: TRBJ1-2
D gene: TRBD1
CDR3 DNA: TGCGCCAGCAGCTACCAACAGGGGGGCCGGTATGGCTACACCTTC
CDR3 protein: CASSYQQGGRYGYTF

clone size: .
V gene: TRBV20-1
J gene: TRBJ1-6
D gene: .
CDR3 DNA: TGCAGTGCTCCGCCCAGGGTTTCGGCTTCACCCCTCCACTTT
CDR3 protein: CSAPPRVSASPLHF

clone size: .
V gene: TRBV5-1
J gene: TRBJ2-3
D gene: TRBD2
CDR3 DNA: TGCGCCAGCAGCTTGGAGCGGGGGGACACAGATACGCAGTATTTT
CDR3 protein: CASSLERGDTDTQYF

clone size: once
V gene: TRBV29-1
J gene: TRBJ2-7
D gene: .
CDR3 DNA: TGCAGCGCCCTGGGTGGGGTCTACGAGCAGTACTTC
CDR3 protein: CSALGGVYEQYF

clone size: .
V gene: TRBV7-2
J gene: TRBJ1-2
D gene: .
CDR3 DNA: TGTGCCAGCAGCTCCAGGGTTGAGGGCTACACCTTC
CDR3 protein: CASSSRVEGYTF

clone size: .
V gene: TRBV2
J gene: TRBJ1-2
D gene: TRBD1
CDR3 DNA: TGTGCCAGCAGTGAGGACAGGACCTCTAACTATGGCTACACCTTC
CDR3 protein: CASSEDRTSNYGYTF

clone size: .
V gene: TRBV5-1
J gene: TRBJ2-1
D gene: TRBD2
CDR3 DNA: TGCGCCAGCAGCTTTCCCTCGACAAGCGGGAAATCCTACAATGAGCAGTTCTTC
CDR3 protein: CASSFPSTSGKSYNEQFF

clone size: .
V gene: TRBV4-3
J gene: TRBJ1-5
D gene: TRBD1
CDR3 DNA: TGCGCCAGCAGCCAAGAACAATCTCCCCGTGGGACAGCCAATCAGCCCCAGCATTTT
CDR3 protein: CASSQEQSPRGTANQPQHF

clone size: few
V gene: TRBV3-1
J gene: TRBJ1-3
D gene: TRBD1
CDR3 DNA: TGTGCCAGCAGCTATGAAGGGACAGGGCCTTTACTCTCGGGAAACACCATATATTTT
CDR3 protein: CASSYEGTGPLLSGNTIYF

clone size: .
V gene: TRBV7-2
J gene: TRBJ1-4
D gene: .
CDR3 DNA: TGTGCCAGCAGCTTAGTAGGGGCAAAAGAAAAACTGTTTTTT
CDR3 protein: CASSLVGAKEKLFF

clone size: few
V gene: TRBV10-2
J gene: TRBJ1-2
D gene: TRBD1
CDR3 DNA: TGCGCCAGCAGCGGACAGGGTCGGAGCTACACCTTC
CDR3 protein: CASSGQGRSYTF

clone size: .
V gene: TRBV28
J gene: TRBJ1-1
D gene: .
CDR3 DNA: TGTGCCAGCAGTTTGGGTCCCACTGAAGCTTTCTTT
CDR3 protein: CASSLGPTEAFF

clone size: few
V gene: TRBV29-1
J gene: TRBJ1-5
D gene: .
CDR3 DNA: TGCAGCGTTGGTCTGGGCAGGGCCCAGCCCCAGCATTTT
CDR3 protein: CSVGLGRAQPQHF

clone size: .
V gene: TRBV28
J gene: TRBJ1-5
D gene: .
CDR3 DNA: TGTGCCAGCAGCACCAATCAGCCCCAGCATTTT
CDR3 protein: CASSTNQPQHF

clone size: few
V gene: TRBV29-1
J gene: TRBJ1-5
D gene: TRBD1
CDR3 DNA: TGCAGCGTTTGGACAGGGGGCAATCAGCCCCAGCATTTT
CDR3 protein: CSVWTGGNQPQHF

clone size: .
V gene: TRBV12-3/TRBV12-4
J gene: TRBJ1-1
D gene: TRBD1
CDR3 DNA: TGTGCCAGCTCAGACAGGGACACTGAAGCTTTCTTT
CDR3 protein: CASSDRDTEAFF

clone size: .
V gene: TRBV5-1
J gene: TRBJ1-3
D gene: .
CDR3 DNA: TGCGCCAGCAGCTTGGTGTCCACCTCTGGAAACACCATATATTTT
CDR3 protein: CASSLVSTSGNTIYF